These T cell receptor beta chains were read from a single sample in a study of shared clonotypes between healthy human individuals. Here immunoSEQ multiplex PCR was the method, and the copy in TCRdb shows in-frame clones only, minus some. The sample consists of approximately 2,300,000 clones, under 95% of them appearing once. The sequencing sample was made of naive CD4+ T cells from PBMCs. The source is a man younger than 35 in good health. Some clones in this sample may be carry-over from other donors' samples. Each CDR3 is given with its conserved first and last residue. A D gene is named only where the DNA matches it firmly. Not every row has a clone size; where given, it reads once, few, many or a size class.

TRBJ1-2 | TRBV28 | TRBD1 | . | CASQGGGFTGRGYTF | TGTGCCAGCCAGGGGGGAGGGTTCACTGGGAGAGGCTACACCTTC
TRBJ1-4 | TRBV28 | . | . | CASSSPGSTNEKLFF | TGTGCCAGCAGTTCCCCAGGGTCAACTAATGAAAAACTGTTTTTT
TRBJ2-2 | TRBV6-5 | . | . | CASSYDHGTGELFF | TGTGCCAGCAGTTACGACCACGGCACCGGGGAGCTGTTTTTT
TRBJ1-2 | TRBV7-2 | . | . | CASSPDLGLHYGYTF | TGTGCCAGCAGCCCCGACCTGGGGCTTCACTATGGCTACACCTTC
TRBJ2-2 | TRBV7-6 | . | . | CASSTDWENTGELFF | TGTGCCAGCAGCACGGACTGGGAAAACACCGGGGAGCTGTTTTTT
TRBJ1-2 | TRBV28 | . | . | CASSQPPSGYGYTF | TGTGCCAGCAGTCAGCCGCCATCCGGCTATGGCTACACCTTC
TRBJ2-7 | TRBV28 | TRBD1 | . | CASSPRDRLTYEQYF | TGTGCCAGCAGTCCGCGGGACAGGCTCACCTACGAGCAGTACTTC
TRBJ1-1 | TRBV4-3 | . | once | CASSHGGRTEAFF | TGCGCCAGCAGCCACGGGGGGCGCACTGAAGCTTTCTTT
TRBJ2-7 | TRBV28 | . | . | CASSPGTSRDEQYF | TGTGCCAGCAGTCCCGGGACTTCGAGGGACGAGCAGTACTTC
TRBJ2-1 | TRBV19 | . | . | CASSNTWGPSNEQFF | TGTGCCAGTAGTAATACCTGGGGACCAAGCAATGAGCAGTTCTTC